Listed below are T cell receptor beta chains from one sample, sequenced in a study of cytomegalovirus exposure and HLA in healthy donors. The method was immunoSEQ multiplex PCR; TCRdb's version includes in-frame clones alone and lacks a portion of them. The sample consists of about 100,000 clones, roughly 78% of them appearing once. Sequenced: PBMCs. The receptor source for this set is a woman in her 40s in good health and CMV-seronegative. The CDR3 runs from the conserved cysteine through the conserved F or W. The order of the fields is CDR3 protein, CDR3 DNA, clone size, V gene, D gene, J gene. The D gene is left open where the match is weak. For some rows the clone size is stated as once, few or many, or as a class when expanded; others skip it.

CDR3: CASSEAGGNTEAFF
DNA: TGTGCCAGCAGTGAAGCCGGCGGGAACACTGAAGCTTTCTTT
size: .
V: TRBV2
D: .
J: TRBJ1-1

CDR3: CASSQTTSGFNEQFF
DNA: TGTGCCAGCAGCCAAACGACTAGCGGCTTCAATGAGCAGTTCTTC
size: .
V: TRBV4-2
D: TRBD2
J: TRBJ2-1

CDR3: CASSSWTGSSYNEQFF
DNA: TGTGCCAGCTCCTCTTGGACAGGGAGCTCCTACAATGAGCAGTTCTTC
size: .
V: TRBV28
D: TRBD1
J: TRBJ2-1

CDR3: CASSLHDRDRLSGANVLTF
DNA: TGTGCCAGCAGCTTACATGACCGGGACAGGCTCTCTGGGGCCAACGTCCTGACTTTC
size: .
V: TRBV7-8
D: TRBD1
J: TRBJ2-6

CDR3: CATSSDRGEVQETQYF
DNA: TGTGCCACCAGCAGCGACAGGGGAGAGGTCCAAGAGACCCAGTACTTC
size: once
V: TRBV15
D: TRBD1
J: TRBJ2-5

CDR3: CASTRGQGAQQYF
DNA: TGTGCCAGCACTAGGGGGCAGGGGGCTCAGCAGTACTTC
size: .
V: TRBV7-9
D: TRBD1
J: TRBJ2-5

CDR3: CASSLSVLAGGRETQYF
DNA: TGTGCCAGCAGCTTATCCGTACTAGCGGGGGGTAGAGAGACCCAGTACTTC
size: .
V: TRBV7-9
D: TRBD2
J: TRBJ2-5

CDR3: CASSLSPSTDTQYF
DNA: TGTGCCAGCAGCTTGAGCCCTAGCACAGATACGCAGTATTTT
size: .
V: TRBV5-6
D: .
J: TRBJ2-3

CDR3: CSVEATGELFF
DNA: TGCAGCGTTGAAGCGACCGGGGAGCTGTTTTTT
size: .
V: TRBV29-1
D: .
J: TRBJ2-2

CDR3: CASSFQGYQETQYF
DNA: TGTGCCAGCAGCTTCCAGGGTTACCAAGAGACCCAGTACTTC
size: .
V: TRBV7-2
D: .
J: TRBJ2-5

CDR3: CASSSRTVSSYNSPLHF
DNA: TGTGCCAGCAGTTCTCGGACAGTCAGCTCCTATAATTCACCCCTCCACTTT
size: once
V: TRBV27
D: .
J: TRBJ1-6

CDR3: CASSLFQEAGYGYTF
DNA: TGTGCCAGCAGTTTATTTCAGGAGGCCGGGTATGGCTACACCTTC
size: .
V: TRBV28
D: .
J: TRBJ1-2

CDR3: CASSQEGTGDNYGYTF
DNA: TGCGCCAGCAGCCAAGAAGGGACAGGGGATAACTATGGCTACACCTTC
size: once
V: TRBV4-3
D: TRBD1
J: TRBJ1-2

CDR3: CATTDTNNEKLFF
DNA: TGTGCCACCACGGACACAAATAATGAAAAACTGTTTTTT
size: .
V: TRBV6-1
D: .
J: TRBJ1-4

CDR3: CASSLSGRSTGELFF
DNA: TGTGCCAGCAGCTTAAGCGGGAGAAGTACCGGGGAGCTGTTTTTT
size: .
V: TRBV11-2
D: TRBD2
J: TRBJ2-2

CDR3: CASSEWQGANTEAFF
DNA: TGCGCCAGCAGTGAGTGGCAGGGGGCGAACACTGAAGCTTTCTTT
size: .
V: TRBV10-2
D: TRBD1
J: TRBJ1-1

CDR3: CASSLVRASGTTKGNEQFF
DNA: TGTGCCAGCAGCTTAGTCCGGGCGAGTGGGACTACCAAGGGCAATGAGCAGTTCTTC
size: .
V: TRBV7-2
D: TRBD2
J: TRBJ2-1

CDR3: CASSQGQNTEAFF
DNA: TGTGCCAGCAGCCAGGGACAGAACACTGAAGCTTTCTTT
size: .
V: TRBV13
D: .
J: TRBJ1-1

CDR3: CASSLVLGANVLTF
DNA: TGTGCCAGCAGCTTAGTACTTGGGGCCAACGTCCTGACTTTC
size: .
V: TRBV7-8
D: .
J: TRBJ2-6

CDR3: CASTELGTSRGGRKFF
DNA: TGTGCCAGTACCGAGTTGGGGACTAGCCGGGGGGGGCGCAAGTTCTTC
size: .
V: TRBV5-5
D: TRBD2
J: TRBJ2-1

CDR3: CSSSAAGFRYNEQFF
DNA: TGTTCCAGCAGCGCCGCAGGATTTCGATACAATGAGCAGTTCTTC
size: .
V: TRBV7-9
D: .
J: TRBJ2-1

CDR3: CASSFRASGDYEQYF
DNA: TGTGCCAGCAGCTTCCGGGCCTCAGGGGACTACGAGCAGTACTTC
size: .
V: TRBV7-7
D: .
J: TRBJ2-7

CDR3: CATQGQGAWNNQPQHF
DNA: TGTGCCACCCAGGGACAGGGGGCGTGGAACAATCAGCCCCAGCATTTT
size: .
V: TRBV10-3
D: TRBD1
J: TRBJ1-5

CDR3: CASSPSGMETQYF
DNA: TGCGCCAGCAGCCCTAGCGGGATGGAGACCCAGTACTTC
size: .
V: TRBV10-1
D: TRBD2
J: TRBJ2-5

CDR3: CAWRLGLAFSYEQYF
DNA: TGTGCCTGGAGACTTGGACTAGCGTTCTCCTACGAGCAGTACTTC
size: .
V: TRBV30
D: TRBD2
J: TRBJ2-7

CDR3: CASIRSGQVNSGANVLTF
DNA: TGTGCCAGCATCAGGTCCGGACAGGTGAACTCTGGGGCCAACGTCCTGACTTTC
size: .
V: TRBV2
D: TRBD1
J: TRBJ2-6

CDR3: CASSFQRNSPLHF
DNA: TGTGCCAGCAGTTTCCAGCGGAATTCACCCCTCCACTTT
size: .
V: TRBV27
D: .
J: TRBJ1-6

CDR3: CASSVAFSSRSGNTIYF
DNA: TGTGCCAGCAGCGTAGCTTTTAGCAGTCGCTCTGGAAACACCATATATTTT
size: .
V: TRBV9
D: .
J: TRBJ1-3

CDR3: CASSPYRGNQPQHF
DNA: TGTGCCTCCTCCCCCTACAGGGGCAATCAGCCCCAGCATTTT
size: .
V: TRBV30
D: .
J: TRBJ1-5

CDR3: CASSFTTSGETQYF
DNA: TGCGCCAGCAGCTTCACCACTTCGGGGGAGACCCAGTACTTC
size: .
V: TRBV5-1
D: .
J: TRBJ2-5

CDR3: CASSRTRYDYNEQFF
DNA: TGTGCCAGTAGTCGGACTAGGTACGACTACAATGAGCAGTTCTTC
size: .
V: TRBV19
D: TRBD2
J: TRBJ2-1

CDR3: CASSQEGRLAGPVEQFF
DNA: TGTGCCAGCAGCCAAGAAGGTAGGCTAGCGGGACCCGTTGAGCAGTTCTTC
size: .
V: TRBV4-2
D: TRBD2
J: TRBJ2-1

CDR3: CASSLGEDRFYEQYF
DNA: TGTGCCAGCAGCTTAGGTGAGGACAGGTTCTACGAGCAGTACTTC
size: .
V: TRBV7-8
D: TRBD1
J: TRBJ2-7

CDR3: CASSQTRTGELFF
DNA: TGCGCCAGCAGCCAGACTAGGACCGGGGAGCTGTTTTTT
size: .
V: TRBV4-3
D: .
J: TRBJ2-2

CDR3: CASSLGVGTEAFF
DNA: TGTGCCAGCAGTTTAGGGGTGGGCACTGAAGCTTTCTTT
size: .
V: TRBV6-5
D: .
J: TRBJ1-1

CDR3: CASSLTGGNTYEQYF
DNA: TGTGCCAGCAGCTTAACGGGAGGGAATACCTACGAGCAGTACTTC
size: .
V: TRBV7-2
D: TRBD2
J: TRBJ2-7

CDR3: CATSRDKLADFYSNQPQHF
DNA: TGTGCCACCAGCAGAGATAAATTGGCGGATTTTTATAGCAATCAGCCCCAGCATTTT
size: .
V: TRBV15
D: .
J: TRBJ1-5

CDR3: CASSGTGKREQYF
DNA: TGTGCCAGCAGCGGGACAGGGAAGCGCGAGCAGTACTTC
size: .
V: TRBV14
D: TRBD1
J: TRBJ2-7

CDR3: CASSPAGPARGAFF
DNA: TGTGCCAGCAGCCCCGCCGGCCCAGCCCGGGGAGCTTTCTTT
size: .
V: TRBV5-1
D: .
J: TRBJ1-1

CDR3: CASSLGQGAYGYTF
DNA: TGCGCCAGCAGCTTGGGACAGGGCGCCTATGGCTACACCTTC
size: .
V: TRBV5-1
D: TRBD1
J: TRBJ1-2

CDR3: CASSLRFRQPQHF
DNA: TGTGCCAGCAGTTTACGGTTCCGTCAGCCCCAGCATTTT
size: .
V: TRBV27
D: .
J: TRBJ1-5

CDR3: CASSLDGWRTLYF
DNA: TGTGCCAGCAGTTTAGACGGTTGGCGGACTCTGTATTTT
size: .
V: TRBV28
D: .
J: TRBJ1-3

CDR3: CASSLSGTGRTEAFF
DNA: TGTGCCAGCAGCTTATCTGGGACAGGGAGGACTGAAGCTTTCTTT
size: .
V: TRBV7-9
D: TRBD1
J: TRBJ1-1

CDR3: CASSFGTYEQYF
DNA: TGTGCCAGCAGCTTCGGGACCTACGAGCAGTACTTC
size: .
V: TRBV7-2
D: .
J: TRBJ2-7

CDR3: CASSSARRGGNEKLFF
DNA: TGTGCCAGCAGCTCTGCGCGGCGGGGAGGGAACGAAAAACTGTTTTTT
size: .
V: TRBV5-4
D: .
J: TRBJ1-4

CDR3: CASSQNGEETQYF
DNA: TGTGCCAGCTCTCAGAACGGGGAAGAGACCCAGTACTTC
size: .
V: TRBV18
D: .
J: TRBJ2-5

CDR3: CASSIRGGTVKGNQPQHF
DNA: TGTGCCAGTAGTATACGGGGGGGGACAGTAAAGGGCAATCAGCCCCAGCATTTT
size: few
V: TRBV19
D: TRBD1
J: TRBJ1-5

CDR3: CASSPGVSYNEQFF
DNA: TGTGCCAGCAGTCCGGGAGTCTCCTACAATGAGCAGTTCTTC
size: .
V: TRBV6-1
D: .
J: TRBJ2-1

CDR3: CASRGDPTNEKLFF
DNA: TGTGCCAGCAGGGGAGACCCAACTAATGAAAAACTGTTTTTT
size: .
V: TRBV7-2
D: .
J: TRBJ1-4

CDR3: CASSQTLADQETQYF
DNA: TGCGCCAGCAGCCAAACATTAGCGGATCAAGAGACCCAGTACTTC
size: .
V: TRBV5-1
D: .
J: TRBJ2-5

CDR3: CASSYFRGGGYEQYF
DNA: TGTGCCAGCAGTTATTTCCGGGGGGGCGGTTACGAGCAGTACTTC
size: .
V: TRBV6-5
D: TRBD2
J: TRBJ2-7

CDR3: CASSPQGVGNQPQHF
DNA: TGTGCCAGCTCACCACAGGGGGTCGGCAATCAGCCCCAGCATTTT
size: .
V: TRBV18
D: .
J: TRBJ1-5

CDR3: CASSLRTGGFTDTQYF
DNA: TGTGCCAGCAGCCTGAGGACAGGGGGTTTTACAGATACGCAGTATTTT
size: .
V: TRBV7-2
D: TRBD1
J: TRBJ2-3

CDR3: CTSSYSEGLTYEQYF
DNA: TGTACCAGCAGTTACTCGGAAGGACTCACCTACGAGCAGTACTTC
size: .
V: TRBV6-5
D: .
J: TRBJ2-7

CDR3: CASSFRYRTGELFF
DNA: TGTGCCAGCAGCTTTCGGTATCGCACCGGGGAGCTGTTTTTT
size: .
V: TRBV7-6
D: .
J: TRBJ2-2

CDR3: CASRGTVGRRITYEQYF
DNA: TGTGCCAGCAGGGGGACTGTAGGCCGGCGAATAACCTACGAGCAGTACTTC
size: .
V: TRBV28
D: .
J: TRBJ2-7

CDR3: CASSRGLAGGTDTQYF
DNA: TGTGCCAGCAGCCGGGGACTAGCGGGAGGGACAGATACGCAGTATTTT
size: once
V: TRBV2
D: TRBD2
J: TRBJ2-3

CDR3: CASSNGEQYF
DNA: TGTGCCAGTAGTAACGGCGAGCAGTACTTC
size: once
V: TRBV19
D: .
J: TRBJ2-7